Listed here are 16 T cell receptor beta chains from one sample, sequenced in a study of patients and donors after allogeneic stem cell transplantation (dated by TCRdb to about 2020). Preparation of the library involved RT-PCR. TCRdb names NextSeq 550 as the instrument used. The public reads were reprocessed in TCRdb via fastp at Q25 and MiXCR, keeping in-frame beta chains. Each entry is one CDR3 protein sequence, shown with its most common DNA and genes. The table for this sample lists roughly 230,000 distinct CDR3 sequences; 13% to 15% of them were counted only once. The ten biggest clones cover under 14% of the sample. Material: blood, either unsorted or a sorted T cell fraction (not recorded which). These receptors were taken from a human donor who was either an allogeneic HSCT recipient or a stem cell or donor lymphocyte infusion donor (not recorded which). It is not recorded whose cells these are; they may come from a transplant donor.

This clonotype has a handful of counts. This rearrangement joins TRBV4-1 to TRBJ1-1; D call uncertain. The CDR3 contains 15 residues. V lost 0 bases, J lost 1 base, and 9 bases lay in between. CDR1 and CDR2 (germline): MGHRA, YSYEKL. CDR3: CASSQEHRTNTEAFF. For the CDR3, the DNA is TGCGCCAGCAGCCAAGAGCATAGGACGAACACTGAAGCTTTCTTT.

This clonotype came up a few times. The chain carries TRBV4-2 and TRBJ2-6; 12 nucleotides agree with TRBD2. CDR1 and CDR2 from the germline V gene are LGHNA and YNFKEQ. The ends lost 1 base at V and 4 bases at J; junction bases unmatched: 5. The CDR3 has 18 residues. CDR3 sequence (DNA): TGTGCCAGCAGCCAAGGACTAGCGGGAGCATCCGGGGCCAACGTCCTGACTTTC. Protein: CASSQGLAGASGANVLTF.

The J gene is TRBJ1-1, the V gene TRBV20-1, with D possibly matching TRBD1 (5 bases). The germline CDR1 and CDR2 sequences are DFQATT and SNEGSKA (reference sequence). V lost 4 bases, J lost 4 bases, and 10 bases lay in between. The CDR3 length is 12 residues. The CDR3 DNA reads as TGCAGTGCTATCAGGGTCGGCACTGAAGCTTTCTTT. Its translation: CSAIRVGTEAFF.

This clonotype has at least ten counts. The junction shows a germline mismatch at one end, possibly a read error. CDR3 coding DNA: TGCGCCAGCAGCTTGAGGCAGGGACAAGAGACCCAGTACTTC. It specifies CASSLRQGQETQYF. The rearrangement uses TRBV11-3 and TRBJ2-5, with TRBD1 as a possible D gene (5 bases). This CDR3 comprises 14 residues. The germline V gene encodes CDR1 SGHNT and CDR2 YENEEA.

This clonotype was observed a few times. The rearrangement links TRBV5-1 to TRBJ2-3; D gene ambiguous. V was cut by 1 base and J by 2 bases, with 5 bases left in between. Germline V lookup: CDR1 SGHRS, CDR2 YFSETQ. CDR3 length: 13 amino acids. This chain's CDR3 is CASSLPLTDTQYF. In DNA, the CDR3 is TGCGCCAGCAGCTTGCCACTCACAGATACGCAGTATTTT. Using reference TRBV5-1 and TRBJ2-3 for the parts outside the CDR3, the full variable domain is KAGVTQTPRYLIKTRGQQVTLSCSPISGHRSVSWYQQTPGQGLQFLFEYFSETQRNKGNFPGRFSGRQFSNSRSEMNVSTLELGDSALYLCASSLPLTDTQYFGPGTRLTVL.

The table lists this clonotype with many counts. The V call is TRBV6-1, the J call TRBJ1-4, with TRBD1 matching 7 bases. CDR1 is MNHNS and CDR2 is SASEGT in the germline V gene. V was pared by 5 bases and J by 0 bases, with 6 bases of the junction left unmatched. CDR3 length equals 16 residues. For the CDR3, the DNA is TGTGCCAGCAGTCGCCGGACAGGTGCAACTAATGAAAAACTGTTTTTT. Amino acids: CASSRRTGATNEKLFF.

This clonotype occurred a few times. This sequence joins TRBV2 and TRBJ1-1; no clear D. Trimming left V 5 bases short and J 3 bases short, with 10 bases between. The CDR3 extends over 13 amino acids. Germline V CDR1 and CDR2: SNHLY, FYNNEI. CDR3 amino acids: CASSFLPDTEAFF. Here the CDR3 DNA reads TGTGCCAGCAGTTTCTTACCCGACACTGAAGCTTTCTTT. Filled out from reference TRBV2 and TRBJ1-1, the complete variable domain reads EPEVTQTPSHQVTQMGQEVILRCVPISNHLYFYWYRQILGQKVEFLVSFYNNEISEKSEIFDDQFSVERPDGSNFTLKIRSTKLEDSAMYFCASSFLPDTEAFFGQGTRLTVV.

This clonotype was recorded a few times. The gene calls are TRBV5-1 and TRBJ2-2, with 11 bases fitting TRBD2. CDR1 and CDR2 from the germline V gene are SGHRS and YFSETQ. The CDR3 loop spans 15 amino acids. J was trimmed by 0 bases and V by 5 bases; bases with no gene match: 0. In DNA form, the CDR3 reads TGCGCCAGCAGGACTAGCGGGACGAACACCGGGGAGCTGTTTTTT. Its translation is CASRTSGTNTGELFF.

This clonotype was found a few times. The chain carries TRBV6-1 and TRBJ2-7, with 8 bases matching TRBD1. V shed 8 bases, J shed 2 bases, and the junction held 2 bases outside the gene matches. This CDR3 spans 12 amino acids. Per the germline V gene, CDR1 is MNHNS and CDR2 is SASEGT. CDR3: CASDRGAYEQYF. CDR3 coding DNA: TGTGCCAGCGACAGGGGAGCCTACGAGCAGTACTTC.

This clonotype was seen many times. This chain links TRBV12-3 or TRBV12-4 with TRBJ1-1; a weak D match, TRBD1 (5 bases). Trimming shortened V by 6 bases and J by 8 bases, and 19 bases separated the two germline ends. This CDR3 spans 14 amino acids. For the CDR3, the DNA is TGTGCCAGCAGCCTCTTTCATCAGGGTGCCGAAGCTTTCTTT. Its protein is CASSLFHQGAEAFF.

This clonotype was counted many times. This chain joins TRBV12-3 or TRBV12-4 and TRBJ1-1, with D unclear. Between the trimmed V and J ends, which lost 7 bases and 3 bases, there was a span of 18 bases. The CDR3 covers 15 residues. The CDR3, as DNA: TGTGCCAGCACCCTGAGGGCGGGGATGGACACTGAAGCTTTCTTT. This translates into CASTLRAGMDTEAFF.

CDR3 nucleotide sequence: TGTGCCAGCAGCTTGGGGGGCGAGACAGATACGCAGTATTTT. This sequence encodes CASSLGGETDTQYF. The genes are TRBV7-6 and TRBJ2-3; either TRBD1 or TRBD2 may fit D (6 bases each). This CDR3 has 14 residues. The V and J ends lost 3 bases and 3 bases respectively, with 10 bases between them. Germline values: CDR1 SGHVS, CDR2 FNYEAQ.

On this clonotype: Just one base apart from a much larger clone, this may be a read error. This CDR3 is CAGSQNERGNEQFF. CDR3 DNA: TGTGCCGGCAGTCAAAATGAACGTGGCAATGAGCAGTTCTTC. The chain is built from TRBV12-3 or TRBV12-4 and TRBJ2-1; no firm D call. The CDR3 sequence is 14 residues long.

This clonotype has a handful of counts. The chain carries TRBV24-1 and TRBJ2-3, with 10 bases matching TRBD2. CDR3 length: 16 amino acids. V lost 0 bases, J lost 5 bases, and 4 bases stayed unmatched. Germline V gene sequence: CDR1 KGHDR, CDR2 SFDVKD. The CDR3 region is CATSDLASGSKDTQYF. CDR3 sequence (DNA): TGTGCCACCAGTGATTTGGCTAGCGGGAGTAAAGATACGCAGTATTTT.

This clonotype was detected only a few times. This rearrangement joins TRBV9 to TRBJ1-1, with a tentative D call TRBD1 (5 bases). Per the germline V gene, CDR1 is SGDLS and CDR2 is YYNGEE. This CDR3 has 15 amino acids. V gave up 4 bases and J gave up 5 bases, with 18 bases separating them. The chain's CDR3 is CASSPTVRDITEAFF. CDR3 coding DNA: TGTGCCAGCAGCCCCACGGTCAGGGATATTACTGAAGCTTTCTTT.

In this sample, this clonotype turned up many times. V and J are TRBV7-9 and TRBJ2-3, with D maybe TRBD2 (6 bases). Trimming took 5 bases from V and 0 from J, leaving 15 bases between them. From germline, CDR1 is SEHNR and CDR2 FQNEAQ (reference sequence). The CDR3 has 16 amino acids. The CDR3 region has the DNA TGTGCCAGCAGCCCCTTGAGCGGGCGGAGCACAGATACGCAGTATTTT. Translated, it gives CASSPLSGRSTDTQYF.